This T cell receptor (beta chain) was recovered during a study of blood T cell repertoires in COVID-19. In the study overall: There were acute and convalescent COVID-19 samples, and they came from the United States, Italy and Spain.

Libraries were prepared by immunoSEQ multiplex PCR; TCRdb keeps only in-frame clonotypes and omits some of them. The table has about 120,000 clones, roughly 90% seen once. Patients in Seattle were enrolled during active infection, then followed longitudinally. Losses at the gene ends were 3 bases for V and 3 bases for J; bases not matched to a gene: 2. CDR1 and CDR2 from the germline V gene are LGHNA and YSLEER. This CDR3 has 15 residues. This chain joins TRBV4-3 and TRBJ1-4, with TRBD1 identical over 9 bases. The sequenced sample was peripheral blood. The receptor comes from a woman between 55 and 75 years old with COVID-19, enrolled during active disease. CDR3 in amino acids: CASSHRQGANEKLFF. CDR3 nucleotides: TGCGCCAGCAGCCACCGACAGGGGGCTAATGAAAAACTGTTTTTT.